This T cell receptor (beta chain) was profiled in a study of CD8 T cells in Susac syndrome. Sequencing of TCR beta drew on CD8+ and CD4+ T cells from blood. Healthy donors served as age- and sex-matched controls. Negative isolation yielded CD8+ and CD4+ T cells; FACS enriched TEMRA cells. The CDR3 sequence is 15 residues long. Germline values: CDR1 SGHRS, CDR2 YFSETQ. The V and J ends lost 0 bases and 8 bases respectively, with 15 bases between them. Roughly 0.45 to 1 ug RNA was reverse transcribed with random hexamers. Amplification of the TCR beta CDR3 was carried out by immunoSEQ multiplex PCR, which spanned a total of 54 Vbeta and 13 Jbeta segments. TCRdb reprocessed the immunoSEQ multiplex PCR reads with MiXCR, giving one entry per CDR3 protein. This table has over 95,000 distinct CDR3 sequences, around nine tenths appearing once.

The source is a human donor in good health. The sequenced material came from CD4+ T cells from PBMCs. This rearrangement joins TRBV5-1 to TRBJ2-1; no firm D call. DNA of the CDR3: TGCGCCAGCAGCTTGGATGGGGTTGGAACCGATGAGCAGTTCTTC. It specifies CASSLDGVGTDEQFF. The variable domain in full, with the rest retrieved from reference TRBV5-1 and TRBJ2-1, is KAGVTQTPRYLIKTRGQQVTLSCSPISGHRSVSWYQQTPGQGLQFLFEYFSETQRNKGNFPGRFSGRQFSNSRSEMNVSTLELGDSALYLCASSLDGVGTDEQFFGPGTRLTVL.